This T cell receptor beta chain was recorded in a study of a mutant IDH1 vaccine in newly diagnosed glioma. Study in general: Treated patients, approximately 60% male and approximately 40% female, averaged roughly 40 years of age.

Libraries were prepared by immunoSEQ multiplex PCR; TCRdb keeps only in-frame clonotypes and omits some of them. This table has 60,000 to 75,000 clones, 79% appearing once. To note about this clone: The antigen is not known.

Specified time point: baseline, week 1 (first vaccination visit). Specified treatment: pre-vaccination baseline after standard-of-care therapy. Astrocytomas that were new, WHO grade 3 or 4, IDH1-mutant and ATRX-lost were present in the donors. Study-level results: Induction of immune responses by the vaccine occurred in about 95% of patients.

The V gene's germline CDR1 is LGHNT and CDR2 FRNRAP. V was cut by 3 bases and J by 6 bases, with 12 bases left in between. CDR3 size: 14 residues. The sequencing here drew on PBMCs, taken from a glioma patient treated with radiotherapy, temozolomide or both. The clonotype comes from a man in his fifties or sixties with glioma. The rearrangement links TRBV12-5 to TRBJ2-1; D is possibly TRBD1 (5 bases). CDR3 nucleotides: TGTGCTAGTGGTTTTGAAGGGGCCCGCAATGAGCAGTTCTTC. Translation gives CASGFEGARNEQFF.